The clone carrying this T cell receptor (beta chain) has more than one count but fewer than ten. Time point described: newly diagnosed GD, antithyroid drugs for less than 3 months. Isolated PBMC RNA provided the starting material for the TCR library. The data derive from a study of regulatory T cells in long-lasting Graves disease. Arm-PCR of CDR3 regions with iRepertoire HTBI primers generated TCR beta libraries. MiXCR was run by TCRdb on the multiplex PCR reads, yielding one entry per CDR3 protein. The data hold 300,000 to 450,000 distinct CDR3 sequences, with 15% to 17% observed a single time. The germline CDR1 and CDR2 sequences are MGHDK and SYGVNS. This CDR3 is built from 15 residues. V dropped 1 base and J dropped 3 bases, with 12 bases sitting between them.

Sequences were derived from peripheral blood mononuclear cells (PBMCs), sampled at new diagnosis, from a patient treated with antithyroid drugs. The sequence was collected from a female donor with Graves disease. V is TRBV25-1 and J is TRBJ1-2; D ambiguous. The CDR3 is CASSESGRLDYGYTF. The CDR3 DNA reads TGTGCCAGCAGTGAATCCGGACGGCTTGACTATGGCTACACCTTC.